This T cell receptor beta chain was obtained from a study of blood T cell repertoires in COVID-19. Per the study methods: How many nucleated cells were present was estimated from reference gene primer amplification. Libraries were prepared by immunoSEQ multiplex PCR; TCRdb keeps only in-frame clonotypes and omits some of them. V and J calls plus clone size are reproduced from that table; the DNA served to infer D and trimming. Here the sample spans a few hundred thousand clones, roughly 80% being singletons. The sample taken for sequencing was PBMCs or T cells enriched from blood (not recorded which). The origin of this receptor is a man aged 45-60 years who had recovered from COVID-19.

This chain's CDR3 is CASSFPGHINNEQFF. CDR3 in DNA: TGTGCCAGCAGTTTCCCAGGACACATAAACAATGAGCAGTTCTTC. The rearrangement joins TRBV28 to TRBJ2-1, with a weak D call TRBD1 (5 bases). Trimming left V 3 bases short and J 5 bases short, with 14 bases between. CDR3 length equals 15 residues. Germline V CDR1 and CDR2: MDHEN, SYDVKM.